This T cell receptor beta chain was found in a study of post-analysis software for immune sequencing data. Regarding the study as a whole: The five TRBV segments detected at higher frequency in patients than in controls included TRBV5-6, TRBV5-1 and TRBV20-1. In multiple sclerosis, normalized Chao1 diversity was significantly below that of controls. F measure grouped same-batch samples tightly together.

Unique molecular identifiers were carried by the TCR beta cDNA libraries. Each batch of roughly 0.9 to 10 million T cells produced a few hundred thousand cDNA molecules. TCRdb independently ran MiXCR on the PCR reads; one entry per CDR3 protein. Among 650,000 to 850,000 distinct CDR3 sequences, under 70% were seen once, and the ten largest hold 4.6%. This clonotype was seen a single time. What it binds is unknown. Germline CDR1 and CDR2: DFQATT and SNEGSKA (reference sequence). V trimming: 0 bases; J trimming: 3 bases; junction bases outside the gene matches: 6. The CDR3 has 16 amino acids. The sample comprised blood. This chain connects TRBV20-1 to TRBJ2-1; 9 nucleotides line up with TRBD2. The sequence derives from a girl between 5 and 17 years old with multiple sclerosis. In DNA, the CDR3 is TGCAGTGCTAGAGATGCAGGGCGGGGGGGCTACAATGAGCAGTTCTTC. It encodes CSARDAGRGGYNEQFF.